This T cell receptor beta chain was retrieved from a study of T cell responses to AZD1222 COVID-19 vaccine. Study-level results: The donor group comprised mostly white British people and more females; the analysis possibly underestimated clonal diversity. Just 6 or 7 people given AZD1222 tested seropositive at baseline. Repertoire sampling happened only post peak T cell response.

Note on this clone: What it binds is not known.

Libraries were prepared by immunoSEQ multiplex PCR; TCRdb keeps only in-frame clonotypes and omits some of them. The sample records 140,000 to 150,000 clones, 85% to 95% being singletons. The CDR3 loop spans 13 amino acids. Germline CDR1 and CDR2: SGHVS and FQNEAQ. J lost 5 bases, V lost 7 bases, and 5 bases had no gene match. The V call is TRBV7-8, the J call TRBJ2-7, with 10 bases identical to TRBD1. Here the sequenced sample was peripheral blood, taken after recovery from COVID-19. The TCR sequence derives from an adult who had recovered from COVID-19. The CDR3 sequence: CASNRDRGHEQYF. CDR3 sequence (DNA): TGTGCCAGCAACCGGGACAGGGGACACGAGCAGTACTTC.